The 12 T cell receptor beta chains below all came from one sample that was sequenced in a study of blood T cells in healthy people across ages. PCR was performed a second time for roughly 7 to 11 cycles using a sample-barcoded 5' primer and a J-beta primer mix. Each CDR3 protein is one row after TCRdb ran MiXCR on the 5' RACE reads. The sample yields just over 1 million distinct CDR3 sequences, 45% seen once. Source material: blood. The receptors shown here come from a woman aged 60-70 years in good health.

This clonotype was observed a few times. J is TRBJ2-4 and V is TRBV9; weak D call: TRBD1 (6 bases). The CDR3 is made up of 15 amino acids. Germline values: CDR1 SGDLS, CDR2 YYNGEE. V gave up 4 bases and J gave up 0 bases, with 11 bases separating them. CDR3 amino acids: CASSSTGTAKNIQYF. As DNA, the CDR3 is TGTGCCAGCAGCTCCACAGGGACAGCCAAAAACATTCAGTACTTC. Full variable domain (outside the CDR3, taken from reference TRBV9 and TRBJ2-4): DSGVTQTPKHLITATGQRVTLRCSPRSGDLSVYWYQQSLDQGLQFLIQYYNGEERAKGNILERFSAQQFPDLHSELNLSSLELGDSALYFCASSSTGTAKNIQYFGAGTRLSVL.

This sequence joins TRBV29-1 and TRBJ2-7; D remains ambiguous. The CDR3 covers 12 residues. Trimming cost V 5 bases and J 4 bases, with 12 bases left between them. Germline CDR1 is SQVTM and CDR2 is ANQGSEA. CDR3 coding DNA: TGCAGCGTTTCGTTAGCTTCGTACGAGCAGTACTTC. Its translation: CSVSLASYEQYF.

The chain carries TRBV4-2 and TRBJ2-1; 9 bases match TRBD2. J was trimmed by 6 bases and V by 0 bases; bases with no gene match: 15. The germline CDR1 and CDR2 sequences are LGHNA and YNFKEQ. The CDR3 covers 19 residues. Here the CDR3 DNA reads TGTGCCAGCAGCCAAGATTGGGCTGGGGCGGGAGGGCTTAGCAATGAGCAGTTCTTC. Its translation is CASSQDWAGAGGLSNEQFF.

The V and J genes are TRBV7-9 and TRBJ2-1, with TRBD2 matching over 8 bases. Germline assignment: CDR1 SEHNR and CDR2 FQNEAQ (reference sequence). CDR3 length: 20 amino acids. Trimming at V came to 5 bases and at J to 7 bases, leaving 25 bases not matched to a gene. CDR3 residues: CASSPRRGGPSQPGGNEQFF. The CDR3 coding sequence is TGTGCCAGCAGCCCCCGACGGGGGGGTCCCTCACAACCCGGGGGTAATGAGCAGTTCTTC.

The gene calls are TRBV7-2 and TRBJ2-4; D is perhaps TRBD1 or TRBD2 (5 bases each). This CDR3 region has 15 residues. V was cut by 1 base and J by 13 bases, with 20 bases left in between. The germline gives CDR1 SGHTA, CDR2 FQGNSA. DNA for the CDR3: TGTGCCAGCAGCTTAGGTCCGGGGCCCACCAATGAGCAGTACTTC. This codes for CASSLGPGPTNEQYF.

The chain recombines TRBV6-6 with TRBJ2-1; D not resolved. CDR3 length: 11 amino acids. With 2 bases removed from V and 13 bases from J, the gap between germline ends came to 9 bases. Per the germline V gene, CDR1 is MNHNY and CDR2 is SVGAGI (reference sequence). This CDR3 reads CASSYPAPQFF. CDR3 nucleotide sequence: TGTGCCAGCAGTTACCCAGCCCCCCAGTTCTTC.

The chain has TRBV12-3 or TRBV12-4 and TRBJ2-5; unclear D gene. Trimming pared 6 bases from V and 11 bases from J, leaving 22 bases between. The CDR3 loop spans 14 amino acids. The CDR3 sequence is CASSKERAPTEQYF. For the CDR3, the DNA is TGTGCCAGCAGCAAGGAACGGGCTCCTACTGAGCAGTACTTC.

This clonotype was observed a few times. CDR3: CASGDRGAYEQYF. CDR3 bases: TGTGCCAGCGGGGACAGGGGGGCCTACGAGCAGTACTTC. The genes are TRBV2 and TRBJ2-7; 11 bases are a match to TRBD1. J gave up 2 bases and V 8 bases, and 2 bases lay outside the gene matches. The CDR3 runs to 13 residues. Germline lookup yields CDR1 SNHLY and CDR2 FYNNEI.

This clonotype came up once. J is TRBJ2-3 and V is TRBV5-1; 7 bases are shared with TRBD2. The germline gives CDR1 SGHRS, CDR2 YFSETQ. With 0 bases clipped from V and 0 bases from J, the junction kept 10 bases outside the gene matches. CDR3 length: 18 amino acids. CDR3 bases: TGCGCCAGCAGCTTGGCCCTGGCAGGGAGGGCAAGCACAGATACGCAGTATTTT. It is translated as CASSLALAGRASTDTQYF.

This chain uses TRBV9 with TRBJ2-1, with 8 bases matching TRBD2. This CDR3 is 15 amino acids long. J gave up 3 bases and V 2 bases, and 4 bases lay outside the gene matches. Germline assignment: CDR1 SGDLS and CDR2 YYNGEE. The CDR3: CASSVGSGNYNEQFF. Written as DNA, the CDR3 is TGTGCCAGCAGCGTGGGTAGCGGGAACTACAATGAGCAGTTCTTC.

The rearrangement uses TRBV27 and TRBJ2-7; D is perhaps TRBD2 (5 bases). CDR3 length: 14 amino acids. From germline, CDR1 is MNHEY and CDR2 SMNVEV (reference sequence). V was cut by 8 bases and J by 2 bases, with 16 bases left in between. The CDR3 region has the DNA TGTGCCAGCGGCCCTTGGAGCGGACCCTACGAGCAGTACTTC. This codes for CASGPWSGPYEQYF.

The chain employs TRBV11-1 and TRBJ2-3; D remains unclear. In germline, CDR1 is SGHAT, CDR2 FQDESV (reference sequence). This CDR3 is 14 amino acids long. The V and J ends lost 3 bases and 2 bases respectively, with 9 bases between them. The CDR3 sequence: CASSFDTFTDTQYF. CDR3 DNA sequence: TGTGCCAGCAGCTTCGACACCTTCACAGATACGCAGTATTTT.